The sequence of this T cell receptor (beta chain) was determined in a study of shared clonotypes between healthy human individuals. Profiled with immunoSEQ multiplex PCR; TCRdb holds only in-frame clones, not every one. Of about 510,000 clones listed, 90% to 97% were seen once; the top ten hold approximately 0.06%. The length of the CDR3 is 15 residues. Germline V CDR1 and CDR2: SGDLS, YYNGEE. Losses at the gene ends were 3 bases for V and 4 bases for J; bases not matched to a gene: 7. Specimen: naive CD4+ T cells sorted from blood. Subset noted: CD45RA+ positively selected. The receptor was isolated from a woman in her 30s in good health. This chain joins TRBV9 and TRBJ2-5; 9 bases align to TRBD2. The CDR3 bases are TGTGCCAGCAGCGCCAGCGGGAGGTCGGGAGAGACCCAGTACTTC. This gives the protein CASSASGRSGETQYF.